These T cell receptor beta chains were read from a single sample in a study of blood T cell repertoires in COVID-19. The protocol was immunoSEQ multiplex PCR, while the TCRdb copy is restricted to in-frame clones and leaves out a portion. The sample records under 250,000 clones, 70% to 90% being singletons. The sequenced sample consisted of peripheral blood. The source of these receptors is a woman aged 25 to 39 with COVID-19, enrolled during active disease. Both conserved end residues are part of each CDR3. Each record gives: V gene, CDR3 length, clone size, D gene, J gene, CDR3 protein, CDR3 DNA. The D gene is left open where the match is weak. The listing skips clone size in some rows; elsewhere it reads once, few, many or a size class.

V: TRBV5-4
length: 13
size: NA
D: TRBD1
J: TRBJ1-2
CDR3: CASGTGTGESYTF
DNA: TGTGCCAGCGGCACCGGGACAGGGGAAAGCTACACCTTC

V: TRBV5-1
length: 15
size: once
D: NA
J: TRBJ2-3
CDR3: CASSSSLRAGDTQYF
DNA: TGCGCCAGCAGCTCGTCGCTCAGGGCAGGGGATACGCAGTATTTT

V: TRBV14
length: 16
size: NA
D: TRBD1
J: TRBJ1-1
CDR3: CASSQEKTGRNTEAFF
DNA: TGTGCCAGCAGCCAGGAGAAGACAGGGAGGAACACTGAAGCTTTCTTT

V: TRBV10-2
length: 12
size: once
D: NA
J: TRBJ1-1
CDR3: CASSRRNTEAFF
DNA: TGCGCCAGCAGCCGTAGGAACACTGAAGCTTTCTTT

V: TRBV4-1
length: 15
size: NA
D: NA
J: TRBJ2-3
CDR3: CASSQPGLHTDTQYF
DNA: TGCGCCAGCAGCCAACCGGGACTCCACACAGATACGCAGTATTTT

V: TRBV18
length: 15
size: once
D: TRBD1
J: TRBJ1-1
CDR3: CASSPTGAMNTEAFF
DNA: TGTGCCAGCTCACCAACAGGGGCCATGAACACTGAAGCTTTCTTT

V: TRBV18
length: 14
size: NA
D: NA
J: TRBJ2-1
CDR3: CASSPRASEGEQFF
DNA: TGTGCCAGCTCACCCCGGGCTAGCGAGGGTGAGCAGTTCTTC

V: TRBV4-2
length: 15
size: NA
D: NA
J: TRBJ1-1
CDR3: CASSPPRDTQRWAFF
DNA: TGTGCCAGCAGCCCCCCCAGGGACACCCAGAGGTGGGCTTTCTTT

V: TRBV18
length: 14
size: NA
D: NA
J: TRBJ1-1
CDR3: CASSPPPGQSEAFF
DNA: TGTGCCAGCTCACCCCCCCCCGGACAGAGTGAAGCTTTCTTT

V: TRBV19
length: 15
size: NA
D: TRBD1
J: TRBJ2-1
CDR3: CASSNTGERVNEQFF
DNA: TGTGCCAGTAGTAACACAGGGGAAAGGGTCAATGAGCAGTTCTTC

V: TRBV6-5
length: 15
size: NA
D: TRBD1
J: TRBJ1-1
CDR3: CASSYSRQGPAEAFF
DNA: TGTGCCAGCAGTTACTCGAGACAGGGACCAGCTGAAGCTTTCTTT

V: TRBV4-3
length: 17
size: NA
D: TRBD2
J: TRBJ2-1
CDR3: CASSQDQASGRHNEQFF
DNA: TGCGCCAGCAGCCAAGATCAGGCTAGCGGGAGACACAATGAGCAGTTCTTC

V: TRBV27
length: 15
size: NA
D: NA
J: TRBJ2-3
CDR3: CASSLFRGAADTQYF
DNA: TGTGCCAGCAGTTTGTTCAGGGGGGCCGCTGATACGCAGTATTTT

V: TRBV24-1
length: 13
size: NA
D: NA
J: TRBJ1-5
CDR3: CATGGQPNQPQHF
DNA: TGTGCCACCGGTGGACAGCCCAATCAGCCCCAGCATTTT